This T cell receptor (beta chain) was captured by sequencing in a study of blood T cell repertoires in COVID-19 (dated by TCRdb to the early 2020s). About the investigation overall: Samples covering the acute and convalescent phases of COVID-19 were provided by collaborators in the United States, Italy and Spain. Where available, HLA class I and class II types were taken from metadata supplied by the sample provider and were not determined by assay-based typing. Subjects who had been exposed to COVID-19, were actively infected with it, or had recovered from it provided the deeply sampled blood TCRbeta repertoires that made up the dataset. Samples came from the ongoing ImmuneRACE study (first 160 participants) plus 1,254 subjects from 6 global collaborators. A freely available public database, intended as a resource for researchers studying the immune response to SARS-CoV-2, is where the repertoires were released. The prospective study material was composed of cDNA or gDNA derived from T cells, B-cell-depleted T cells, or PBMCs. Nearly every sample came with metadata listing a de-identified subject ID, COVID-19 status, age in years and sex. The study at large found these results: The amount of clinical and demographic metadata varied by source and participant and was provided uncurated.

TCRbeta CDR3 regions were amplified from genomic DNA using the immunoSEQ Assay, a bias-controlled multiplex PCR. The original methods were these. The number of nucleated cells in each sample was estimated by amplification of reference gene primers within the assay. To quantify the absolute abundance of each unique TCRbeta CDR3 rearrangement, sequence reads were collapsed and filtered. For each sample, productive Simpson clonality was calculated as the square root of Simpson's diversity index over productive rearrangements. Held by TCRdb, this immuneACCESS table contains in-frame sequences only and omits some clones. Under half of the omission traces to an unresolved V gene where checked; the cause of the rest is unknown. The V and J calls and clone size are taken from that table; D and trimming were inferred from the DNA. This sample gives around 90,000 clones in total; 85% of them show up just once. Approximately 12% of the sample lies in the top ten.

Whole blood was collected in K2EDTA tubes by collaborating institutions according to the institutions' own protocols. Collaborator samples were shipped for TCRbeta analysis as frozen whole blood, isolated PBMCs, or DNA extracted from either sample type. Details on this clone: What antigen it recognizes has not been identified. Base quality data are lacking; no much larger clone is found one base away.

CDR1 is given as KGHSH and CDR2 as LQKENI, both from the germline V gene. There are 16 amino acids in the CDR3, from cysteine to phenylalanine inclusive. Only the CDR3 region is kept as DNA, spanning 48 bases read in frame from base 1. Cut back by 3 bases and 4 bases, the V and J ends lie 17 bases apart. Sequenced input: peripheral blood. This clonotype was obtained from a woman in her sixties or seventies with active or convalescent COVID-19. Rearrangement joined TRBV18 to TRBJ2-3, with TRBD2 perhaps the D gene, on 6 matching bases. The DNA reads as follows: TGTGCCAGCTCACCGCTAGAGCGGGTCGGGGCAGATACGCAGTATTTT. Translated, this is CASSPLERVGADTQYF.